The rows below give T cell receptor beta chains drawn from one sample of a study of blood T cell repertoires in COVID-19. Assay used: immunoSEQ multiplex PCR; TCRdb lists only in-frame clones, some missing. The data contain some 320,000 clones, roughly 85% of them singletons. The sequencing input was PBMCs or T cells enriched from blood (not recorded which). The receptors come from a woman between 25 and 40 years old who had been exposed to COVID-19. Both conserved end residues are part of each CDR3. Each record gives: D gene, clone size, V gene, J gene, CDR3 DNA, CDR3 protein. A D gene is named only where the DNA matches it firmly. Where a row states a size, it is once, few, many or the class of an expanded clone; other rows omit it.

d_gene: TRBD2; abundance: -; v_gene: TRBV18; j_gene: TRBJ2-1; CDR3nt: TGTGCCAGCTCACCAGTACTAGCGGGGGGCAATGAGCAGTTCTTC; CDR3aa: CASSPVLAGGNEQFF
d_gene: -; abundance: -; v_gene: TRBV2; j_gene: TRBJ2-7; CDR3nt: TGTGCCAGCAGCCCTAGGTACGAGCAGTACTTC; CDR3aa: CASSPRYEQYF
d_gene: TRBD2; abundance: -; v_gene: TRBV9; j_gene: TRBJ2-3; CDR3nt: TGTGCCAGCAGCCCCCCAGCGGGGGGCTCCAGTAGCACAGATACGCAGTATTTT; CDR3aa: CASSPPAGGSSSTDTQYF
d_gene: -; abundance: -; v_gene: TRBV10-3; j_gene: TRBJ1-1; CDR3nt: TGTGCCATCAGTGGCGGGGCCGGCACTGAAGCTTTCTTT; CDR3aa: CAISGGAGTEAFF
d_gene: -; abundance: -; v_gene: TRBV2; j_gene: TRBJ1-4; CDR3nt: TGTGCCAGCAGTGTAAAGGACACGCGACTCAATGAAAAACTGTTTTTT; CDR3aa: CASSVKDTRLNEKLFF
d_gene: TRBD1; abundance: -; v_gene: TRBV30; j_gene: TRBJ2-2; CDR3nt: TGTGCCTGGAACAGGGGTGTCTCCGGGGAGCTGTTTTTT; CDR3aa: CAWNRGVSGELFF
d_gene: -; abundance: -; v_gene: TRBV3-1/TRBV3-2; j_gene: TRBJ1-1; CDR3nt: TGTGCCAGCAGCCAGGGACACAGGAACACTGAAGCTTTCTTT; CDR3aa: CASSQGHRNTEAFF
d_gene: -; abundance: once; v_gene: TRBV28; j_gene: TRBJ2-5; CDR3nt: TGTGCCAGCACCAAAGGAGGACAGCAAGAGACCCAGTACTTC; CDR3aa: CASTKGGQQETQYF
d_gene: -; abundance: -; v_gene: TRBV6-5; j_gene: TRBJ2-7; CDR3nt: TGTGCCAGCAGTCCCCCCGGGTCATACGAGCAGTACTTC; CDR3aa: CASSPPGSYEQYF
d_gene: TRBD1; abundance: -; v_gene: TRBV6-2/TRBV6-3; j_gene: TRBJ1-6; CDR3nt: TGTGCCAGCAGTTCCCGGACAGGGGGAAGTTCCTATAATTCACCCCTCCACTTT; CDR3aa: CASSSRTGGSSYNSPLHF
d_gene: TRBD2; abundance: -; v_gene: TRBV6-2/TRBV6-3; j_gene: TRBJ2-1; CDR3nt: TGTGCCAGCAGTCCCGTCCTGGCGGGGGGCCGGATTGAGCAGTTCTTC; CDR3aa: CASSPVLAGGRIEQFF
d_gene: -; abundance: -; v_gene: TRBV5-1; j_gene: TRBJ1-6; CDR3nt: TGCGCCAGCAGCTTAGGCAGGGGAACGAAAAATTCACCCCTCCACTTT; CDR3aa: CASSLGRGTKNSPLHF
d_gene: -; abundance: -; v_gene: TRBV6-5; j_gene: TRBJ2-2; CDR3nt: TGTGCCAGCAGTCCCGGGACTCCGGACACCGGGGAGCTGTTTTTT; CDR3aa: CASSPGTPDTGELFF
d_gene: -; abundance: -; v_gene: TRBV10-3; j_gene: TRBJ2-7; CDR3nt: TGTGCCATCAGTCAGGACTACGAGCAGTACTTC; CDR3aa: CAISQDYEQYF
d_gene: -; abundance: -; v_gene: TRBV19; j_gene: TRBJ1-1; CDR3nt: TGTGCCAGTTTAGTCGGGTCGGCCACTGAAGCTTTCTTT; CDR3aa: CASLVGSATEAFF
d_gene: -; abundance: -; v_gene: TRBV21-1; j_gene: TRBJ1-1; CDR3nt: TGTGCCAGCAGCCCCCGGGACAGGGTCGAAGCTTTCTTT; CDR3aa: CASSPRDRVEAFF
d_gene: -; abundance: -; v_gene: TRBV19; j_gene: TRBJ1-6; CDR3nt: TGTGCCAGTACGGGCCAGGGGTTTTCACCCCTCCACTTT; CDR3aa: CASTGQGFSPLHF
d_gene: TRBD2; abundance: -; v_gene: TRBV19; j_gene: TRBJ2-5; CDR3nt: TGTGCCAGTAGTCCTGTGGCGGGAGTTAGAGAGACCCAGTACTTC; CDR3aa: CASSPVAGVRETQYF
d_gene: -; abundance: -; v_gene: TRBV27; j_gene: TRBJ2-1; CDR3nt: TGTGCCAGCAGGGCTAGAACACCCTACAATGAGCAGTTCTTC; CDR3aa: CASRARTPYNEQFF
d_gene: TRBD1; abundance: -; v_gene: TRBV7-2; j_gene: TRBJ1-2; CDR3nt: TGTGCCAGCAGCTCCTCACAGGGGACGTATGGCTACACCTTC; CDR3aa: CASSSSQGTYGYTF
d_gene: -; abundance: -; v_gene: TRBV14; j_gene: TRBJ2-3; CDR3nt: TGTGCCAGCAGCAAAGAAAGGGGTTCTAGCACAGATACGCAGTATTTT; CDR3aa: CASSKERGSSTDTQYF
d_gene: -; abundance: -; v_gene: TRBV4-1; j_gene: TRBJ2-6; CDR3nt: TGCGCCAGCAGCGGACACAGGGAATATAGCTCTGGGGCCAACGTCCTGACTTTC; CDR3aa: CASSGHREYSSGANVLTF
d_gene: TRBD2; abundance: -; v_gene: TRBV5-4; j_gene: TRBJ2-3; CDR3nt: TGTGCCAGCAGCTCGGGACTAGCCAGCACAGATACGCAATATTTT; CDR3aa: CASSSGLASTDTQYF
d_gene: -; abundance: few; v_gene: TRBV24-1; j_gene: TRBJ1-1; CDR3nt: TGTGCCACCAGTGACCCCGGGACACCCGAAGCTTTCTTT; CDR3aa: CATSDPGTPEAFF